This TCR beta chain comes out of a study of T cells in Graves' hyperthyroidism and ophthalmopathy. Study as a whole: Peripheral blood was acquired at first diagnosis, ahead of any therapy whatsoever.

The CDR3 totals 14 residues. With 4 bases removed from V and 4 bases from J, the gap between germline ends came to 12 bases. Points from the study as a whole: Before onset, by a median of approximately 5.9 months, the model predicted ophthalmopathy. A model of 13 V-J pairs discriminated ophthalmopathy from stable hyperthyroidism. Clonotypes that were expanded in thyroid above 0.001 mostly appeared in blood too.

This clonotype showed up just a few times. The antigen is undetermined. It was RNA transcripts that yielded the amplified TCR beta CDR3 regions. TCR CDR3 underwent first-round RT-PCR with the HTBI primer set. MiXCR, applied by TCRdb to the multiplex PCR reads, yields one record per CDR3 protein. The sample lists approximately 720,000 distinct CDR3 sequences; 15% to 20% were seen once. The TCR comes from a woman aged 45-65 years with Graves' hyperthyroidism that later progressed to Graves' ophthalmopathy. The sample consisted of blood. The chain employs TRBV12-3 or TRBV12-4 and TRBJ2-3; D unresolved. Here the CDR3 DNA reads TGTGCCAGCAGTTCCCCGACTGACGCAGATACGCAGTATTTT. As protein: CASSSPTDADTQYF.